The sequence of this T cell receptor beta chain was determined in a study of STAT5B mutations in CD4+ large granular lymphocyte leukemia. CDR3 length: 15 residues. The V gene's germline CDR1 is MNHNY and CDR2 SVGAGI (reference sequence). Trimming at V came to 2 bases and at J to 7 bases, leaving 6 bases not matched to a gene. Study-wide points: Without putative leukemic clones, patient CD4-sorted repertoires remained more clonal than healthy CD4+ repertoires. TRBV06-family usage was enriched in top patient clones (8/27) versus controls (2/35).

Concerning this clone itself: No antigen is known for it.

In the original processing: Lowest detectable productive clonotype frequency was 2.59 x 10-5. The protocol was immunoSEQ multiplex PCR, while the TCRdb copy is restricted to in-frame clones and leaves out a portion. The V and J calls and clone size were taken over from that table, and D and trimming were inferred from the DNA. The sample contains about 30,000 clones, approximately 79% of which appear only once. Sequencing input: CD4+ T cells from blood buffy coats. This rearrangement joins TRBV6-6 to TRBJ2-1; TRBD2 matches 9 bases. This TCR was recovered from a human donor in good health. The CDR3 is CASSYPGLAKNEQFF. CDR3 bases: TGTGCCAGCAGTTACCCCGGACTAGCGAAGAATGAGCAGTTCTTC.